The 14 T cell receptor beta chains reported below all come from one sample, sequenced in a study of blood T cell repertoires in COVID-19. Method: immunoSEQ multiplex PCR; TCRdb's copy keeps in-frame clones and lacks some. The table records 55,000 to 65,000 clones, roughly 91% of them present only once. Sample: peripheral blood. All receptors come from a human donor in a cohort sampled during active COVID-19.

This sequence joins TRBV7-2 and TRBJ1-3; 10 positions agree with TRBD1. Trimming removed 3 bases from V and 0 bases from J; junction bases left unmatched: 11. CDR1 SGHTA and CDR2 FQGNSA come from the germline V gene. The CDR3 spans 19 residues. The CDR3 DNA reads TGTGCCAGCAGCTTCACCGGGACAGGGGCACCCTTCTCTGGAAACACCATATATTTT. Protein product: CASSFTGTGAPFSGNTIYF.

The V gene is TRBV27, the J gene TRBJ1-1, with TRBD1 identical over 8 bases. Germline values: CDR1 MNHEY, CDR2 SMNVEV (reference sequence). With V trimmed by 3 bases and J by 4 bases, 4 bases remained unmatched. The CDR3 is 14 amino acids. CDR3 region: CASSFTGGSTEAFF. The CDR3 DNA reads TGTGCCAGCAGTTTCACAGGGGGTAGCACTGAAGCTTTCTTT.

The V and J genes are TRBV6-2 or TRBV6-3 and TRBJ2-5, with TRBD2 identical over 13 bases. The germline CDR1 and CDR2 sequences are MNHEY and SVGEGT. The CDR3 runs to 19 residues. Unmatched junction bases numbered 12, after V lost 4 bases and J lost 1 base. The CDR3: CASSSQTFRLAGGQETQYF. The DNA for the CDR3 is TGTGCCAGCAGTTCCCAAACGTTCCGACTAGCGGGAGGCCAAGAGACCCAGTACTTC.

This rearrangement joins TRBV11-2 to TRBJ2-7; maybe TRBD2 (5 bases). CDR1 and CDR2 from the germline V gene are SGHAT and FQNNGV. V was trimmed by 4 bases and J by 2 bases, leaving 12 bases between them. CDR3 length: 14 residues. CDR3 sequence: CASSSEGNTYEQYF. The DNA of the CDR3 is TGTGCCAGCAGCTCCGAGGGCAATACCTACGAGCAGTACTTC.

The genes are TRBV4-3 and TRBJ2-7, with D perhaps matching TRBD2 (5 bases). V lost 0 bases to trimming and J lost 0 bases, with 12 bases between them. This CDR3 contains 16 residues. Germline V CDR1 and CDR2: LGHNA, YSLEER. The CDR3 loop reads CASSQDSAADSYEQYF. CDR3 nucleotides: TGCGCCAGCAGCCAAGATTCAGCGGCAGACTCCTACGAGCAGTACTTC.

The rearrangement uses TRBV19 and TRBJ2-7, with 7 bases lining up with TRBD1. V lost 4 bases and J lost 0; bases outside the gene matches: 3. This CDR3 has 14 amino acids. The germline V gene has CDR1 LNHDA and CDR2 SQIVND (reference sequence). CDR3 sequence (DNA): TGTGCCAGTAGTAATCCAGGGGGCTCCTACGAGCAGTACTTC. Its protein product is CASSNPGGSYEQYF.

V usage is TRBV24-1 and J usage is TRBJ1-3; 7 bases map to TRBD1. The CDR3 loop spans 16 amino acids. CDR1 KGHDR and CDR2 SFDVKD come from the germline V gene. Trimming at V came to 10 bases and at J to 0 bases, leaving 11 bases not matched to a gene. The CDR3 coding sequence is TGTGCCACTGCAGGGGGGCAGCCCGACTCTGGAAACACCATATATTTT. Amino acids: CATAGGQPDSGNTIYF.

In its sample, this clone was seen once. V gene TRBV24-1 combines with J gene TRBJ2-5; D is perhaps TRBD1 (5 bases). The CDR3 runs to 17 residues. The germline gives CDR1 KGHDR, CDR2 SFDVKD. V lost 2 bases to trimming and J lost 5 bases, with 20 bases between them. The DNA for the CDR3 is TGTGCCACCAGTGATTCCCCACTAATCGACAGTCACGAGACCCAGTACTTC. This translates into CATSDSPLIDSHETQYF.

Here the CDR3 reads CASTKNAQETQYF. CDR3 DNA: TGCGCCAGCACTAAGAACGCCCAAGAGACCCAGTACTTC. The rearrangement joins TRBV5-1 to TRBJ2-5, with D hard to call. The CDR3 loop spans 13 amino acids. CDR1 SGHRS and CDR2 YFSETQ come from the germline V gene. V lost 6 bases and J 1 base, leaving 10 bases between the germline ends.

In nucleotides, the CDR3 is TGCGCCAGCAGCCAAGAACCAACGGTTAACTATGGCTACACCTTC. Translating it yields CASSQEPTVNYGYTF. The J gene is TRBJ1-2, the V gene TRBV4-1, with no clear D. CDR1 and CDR2 (germline): MGHRA, YSYEKL. Trimming left V 0 bases short and J 1 base short, with 9 bases between. The CDR3 totals 15 residues.

The chain employs TRBV6-2 or TRBV6-3 and TRBJ1-5, with D hard to call. This CDR3 is 17 amino acids long. Germline CDR1 and CDR2: MNHEY and SVGEGT. Trimming removed 0 bases at V and 7 bases at J, with 19 bases between. The CDR3 sequence: CASSYSNRIEKEQPQHF. Here the CDR3 DNA reads TGTGCCAGCAGTTACTCGAACAGAATCGAAAAAGAACAGCCCCAGCATTTT.

A single count supports this clone. The chain couples TRBV4-1 to TRBJ1-6; the D is unclear. The germline V and J ends were trimmed by 1 base and 2 bases, with 15 bases remaining between them. The CDR3 runs 18 residues. The germline V gene has CDR1 MGHRA and CDR2 YSYEKL. CDR3 in DNA: TGCGCCAGCAGCCAAGTCCTGGCCCTTGGTACCTATAATTCACCCCTCCACTTT. It encodes CASSQVLALGTYNSPLHF.

This chain joins TRBV5-1 and TRBJ2-5; 10 bases map to TRBD2. V lost 4 bases to trimming and J lost 10 bases; unmatched junction nucleotides: 13. Germline loops: CDR1 SGHRS, CDR2 YFSETQ. The CDR3 has 15 residues. CDR3 nucleotides: TGCGCCAGCAGCGAGGGACTAGCGAGCTATTCGATCCAGTACTTC. It is translated as CASSEGLASYSIQYF.

This clone has just one count. J is TRBJ1-3 and V is TRBV6-5; D uncertain. V gave up 7 bases and J gave up 4 bases, with 14 bases separating them. The germline gives CDR1 MNHEY, CDR2 SVGAGI. The CDR3 consists of 14 residues. As DNA, the CDR3 is TGTGCCAGCACCAGGCGAGAGCAGGGAAACACCATATATTTT. Protein: CASTRREQGNTIYF.